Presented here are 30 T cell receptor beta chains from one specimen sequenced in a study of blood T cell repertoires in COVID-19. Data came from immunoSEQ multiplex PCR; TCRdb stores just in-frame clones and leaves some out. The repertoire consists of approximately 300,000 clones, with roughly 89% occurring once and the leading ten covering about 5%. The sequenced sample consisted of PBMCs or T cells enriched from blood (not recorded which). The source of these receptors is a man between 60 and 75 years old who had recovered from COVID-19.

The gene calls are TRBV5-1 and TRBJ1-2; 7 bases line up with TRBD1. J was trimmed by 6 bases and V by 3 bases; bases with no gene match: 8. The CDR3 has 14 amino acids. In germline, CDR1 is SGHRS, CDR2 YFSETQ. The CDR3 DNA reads TGCGCCAGCAGCTCCTATACAGGGGAGGATGGCTACACCTTC. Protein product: CASSSYTGEDGYTF.

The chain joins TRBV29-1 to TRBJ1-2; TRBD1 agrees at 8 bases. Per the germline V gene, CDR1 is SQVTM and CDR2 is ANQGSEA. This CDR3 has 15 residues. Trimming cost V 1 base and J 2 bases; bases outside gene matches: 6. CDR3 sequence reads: CSVEVWRQGNYGYTF. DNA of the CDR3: TGCAGCGTTGAAGTATGGAGACAGGGGAACTATGGCTACACCTTC.

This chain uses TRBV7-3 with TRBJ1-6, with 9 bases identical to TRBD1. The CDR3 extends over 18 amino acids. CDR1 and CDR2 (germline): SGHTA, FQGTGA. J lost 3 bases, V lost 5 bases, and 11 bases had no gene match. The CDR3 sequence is CASSERAGTGLYNSPLHF. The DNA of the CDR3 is TGTGCCAGCAGCGAAAGGGCCGGGACAGGGCTCTATAATTCACCCCTCCACTTT.

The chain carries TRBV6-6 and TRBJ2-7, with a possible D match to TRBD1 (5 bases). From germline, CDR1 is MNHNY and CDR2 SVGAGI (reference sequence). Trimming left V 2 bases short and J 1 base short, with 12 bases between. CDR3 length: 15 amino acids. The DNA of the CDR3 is TGTGCCAGCAGTTACGGGGCTAGTTCATCCTACGAGCAGTACTTC. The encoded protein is CASSYGASSSYEQYF.

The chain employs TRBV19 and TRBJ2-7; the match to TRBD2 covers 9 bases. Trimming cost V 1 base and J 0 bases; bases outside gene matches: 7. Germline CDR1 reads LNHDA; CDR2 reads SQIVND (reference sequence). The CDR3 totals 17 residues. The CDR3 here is CASSIGTGTSYSYEQYF. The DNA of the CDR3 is TGTGCCAGTAGTATAGGGACCGGGACTAGCTACTCCTACGAGCAGTACTTC. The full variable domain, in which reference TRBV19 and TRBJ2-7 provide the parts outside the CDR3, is DGGITQSPKYLFRKEGQNVTLSCEQNLNHDAMYWYRQDPGQGLRLIYYSQIVNDFQKGDIAEGYSVSREKKESFPLTVTSAQKNPTAFYLCASSIGTGTSYSYEQYFGPGTRLTVT.

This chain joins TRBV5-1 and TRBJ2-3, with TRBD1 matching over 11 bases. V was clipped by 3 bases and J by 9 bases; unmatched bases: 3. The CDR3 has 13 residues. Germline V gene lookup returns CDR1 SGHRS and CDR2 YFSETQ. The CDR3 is CASSSGQGETQYF. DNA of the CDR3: TGCGCCAGCAGCTCGGGACAGGGGGAGACGCAGTATTTT.

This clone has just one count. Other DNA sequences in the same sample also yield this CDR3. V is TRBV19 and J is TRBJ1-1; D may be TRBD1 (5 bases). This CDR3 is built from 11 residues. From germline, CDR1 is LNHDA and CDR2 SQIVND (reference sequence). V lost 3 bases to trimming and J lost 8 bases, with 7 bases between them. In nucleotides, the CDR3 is TGTGCCAGTAGTATCAGGGCAGAAGCTTTCTTT. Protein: CASSIRAEAFF.

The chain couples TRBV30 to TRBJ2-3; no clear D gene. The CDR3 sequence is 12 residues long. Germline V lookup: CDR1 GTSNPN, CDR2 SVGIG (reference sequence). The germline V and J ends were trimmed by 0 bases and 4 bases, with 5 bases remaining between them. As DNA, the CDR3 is TGTGCCTGGAGTGTACGGGCAGATACGCAGTATTTT. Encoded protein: CAWSVRADTQYF.

CDR3 nucleotide sequence: TGTGCCAGCAGTTATGAGCCATTCAATCAGCCCCAGCATTTT. This encodes CASSYEPFNQPQHF. This chain links TRBV6-6 with TRBJ1-5; D is uncertain. CDR1 and CDR2 from the germline V gene are MNHNY and SVGAGI (reference sequence). The CDR3 contains 14 residues. V was shortened by 3 bases and J by 3 bases, with 9 bases between the two germline ends.

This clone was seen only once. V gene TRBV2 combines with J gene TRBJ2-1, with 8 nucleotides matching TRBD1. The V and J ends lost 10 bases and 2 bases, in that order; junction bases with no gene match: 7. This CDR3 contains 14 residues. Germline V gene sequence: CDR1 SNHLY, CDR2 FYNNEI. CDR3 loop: CATSLQGAYNEQFF. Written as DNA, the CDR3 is TGTGCCACAAGTCTACAGGGGGCCTACAATGAGCAGTTCTTC.

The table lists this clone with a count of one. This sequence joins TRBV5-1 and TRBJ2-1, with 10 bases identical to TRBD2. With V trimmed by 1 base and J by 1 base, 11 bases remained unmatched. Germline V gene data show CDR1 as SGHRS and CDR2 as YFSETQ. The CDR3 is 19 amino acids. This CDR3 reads CASSLRLRSGRGSYNEQFF. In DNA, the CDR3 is TGCGCCAGCAGCTTGAGGTTAAGGAGCGGGAGGGGATCCTACAATGAGCAGTTCTTC.

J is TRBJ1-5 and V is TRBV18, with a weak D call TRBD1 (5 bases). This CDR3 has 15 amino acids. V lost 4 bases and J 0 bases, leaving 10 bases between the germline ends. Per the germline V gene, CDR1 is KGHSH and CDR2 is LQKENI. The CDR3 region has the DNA TGTGCCAGCTCACTGGGGGGATATAGCAATCAGCCCCAGCATTTT. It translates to CASSLGGYSNQPQHF.

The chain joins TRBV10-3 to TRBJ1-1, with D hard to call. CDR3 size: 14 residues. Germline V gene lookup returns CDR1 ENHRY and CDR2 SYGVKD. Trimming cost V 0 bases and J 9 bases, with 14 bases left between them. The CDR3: CAISESGEPKKAFF. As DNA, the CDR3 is TGTGCCATCAGTGAGTCGGGCGAGCCGAAGAAAGCTTTCTTT.

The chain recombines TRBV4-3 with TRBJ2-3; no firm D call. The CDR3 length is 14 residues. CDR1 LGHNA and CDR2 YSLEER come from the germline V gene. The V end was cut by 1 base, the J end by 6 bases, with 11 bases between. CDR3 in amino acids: CASSQVVTSDTQYF. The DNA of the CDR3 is TGCGCCAGCAGCCAAGTGGTTACTTCTGATACGCAGTATTTT.

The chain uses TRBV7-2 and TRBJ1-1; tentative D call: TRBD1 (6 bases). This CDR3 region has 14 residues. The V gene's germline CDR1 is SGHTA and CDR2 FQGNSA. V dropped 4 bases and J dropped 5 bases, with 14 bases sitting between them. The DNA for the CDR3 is TGTGCCAGCAGCTCTATATCCACAGGGACTGAAGCTTTCTTT. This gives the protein CASSSISTGTEAFF. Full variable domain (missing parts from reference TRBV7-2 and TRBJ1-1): GAGVSQSPSNKVTEKGKDVELRCDPISGHTALYWYRQSLGQGLEFLIYFQGNSAPDKSGLPSDRFSAERTGGSVSTLTIQRTQQEDSAVYLCASSSISTGTEAFFGQGTRLTVV.

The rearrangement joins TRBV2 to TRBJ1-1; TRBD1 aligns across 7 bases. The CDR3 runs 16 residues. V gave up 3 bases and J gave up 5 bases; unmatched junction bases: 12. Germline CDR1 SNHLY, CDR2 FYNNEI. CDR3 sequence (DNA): TGTGCCAGCAGTGACAGAGAGGGGGCGTTTGAAACTGAAGCTTTCTTT. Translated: CASSDREGAFETEAFF. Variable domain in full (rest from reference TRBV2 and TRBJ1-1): EPEVTQTPSHQVTQMGQEVILRCVPISNHLYFYWYRQILGQKVEFLVSFYNNEISEKSEIFDDQFSVERPDGSNFTLKIRSTKLEDSAMYFCASSDREGAFETEAFFGQGTRLTVV.

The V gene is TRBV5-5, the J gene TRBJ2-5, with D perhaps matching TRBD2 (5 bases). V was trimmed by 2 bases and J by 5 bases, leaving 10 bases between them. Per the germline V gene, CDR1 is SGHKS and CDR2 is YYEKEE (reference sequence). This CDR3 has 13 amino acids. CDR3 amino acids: CASSLLVSETQYF. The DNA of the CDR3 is TGTGCCAGCAGCTTACTAGTGTCCGAGACCCAGTACTTC.

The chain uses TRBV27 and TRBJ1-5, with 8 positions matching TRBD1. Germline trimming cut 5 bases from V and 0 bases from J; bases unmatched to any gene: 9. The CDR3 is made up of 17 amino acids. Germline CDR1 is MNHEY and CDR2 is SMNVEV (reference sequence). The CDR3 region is CASSRQTGASSNQPQHF. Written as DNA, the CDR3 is TGTGCCAGCAGTCGCCAGACAGGGGCTTCTAGCAATCAGCCCCAGCATTTT.

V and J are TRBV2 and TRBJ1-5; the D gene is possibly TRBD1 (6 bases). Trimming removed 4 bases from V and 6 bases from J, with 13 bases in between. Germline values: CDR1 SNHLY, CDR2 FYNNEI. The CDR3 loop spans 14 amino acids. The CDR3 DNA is TGTGCCAGCAGTGGGGGGGGCTATCGTCAGCCCCAGCATTTT. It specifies CASSGGGYRQPQHF.

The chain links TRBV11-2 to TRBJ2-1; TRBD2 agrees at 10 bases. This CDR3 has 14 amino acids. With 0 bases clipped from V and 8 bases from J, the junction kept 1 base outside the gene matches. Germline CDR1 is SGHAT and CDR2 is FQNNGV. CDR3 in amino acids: CASSLELAGYEQFF. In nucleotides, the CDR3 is TGTGCCAGCAGCTTAGAACTAGCGGGATATGAGCAGTTCTTC.

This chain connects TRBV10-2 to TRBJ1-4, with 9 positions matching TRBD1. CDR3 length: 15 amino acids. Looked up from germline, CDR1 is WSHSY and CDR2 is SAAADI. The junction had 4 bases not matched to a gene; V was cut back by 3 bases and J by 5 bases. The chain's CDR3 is CASSDPGQGNEKLFF. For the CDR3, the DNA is TGCGCCAGCAGTGACCCAGGACAGGGGAATGAAAAACTGTTTTTT.

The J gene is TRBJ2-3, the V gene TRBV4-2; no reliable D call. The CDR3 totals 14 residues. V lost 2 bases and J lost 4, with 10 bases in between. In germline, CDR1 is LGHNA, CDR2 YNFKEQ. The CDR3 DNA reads TGTGCCAGCAGCCAAACGGGTGGCGCAGATACGCAGTATTTT. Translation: CASSQTGGADTQYF.

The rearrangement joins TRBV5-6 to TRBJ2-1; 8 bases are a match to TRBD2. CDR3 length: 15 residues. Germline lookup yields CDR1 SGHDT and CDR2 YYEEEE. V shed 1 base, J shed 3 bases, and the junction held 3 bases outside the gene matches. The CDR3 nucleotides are TGTGCCAGCAGCTTGTCGGGAGGGTTCTACAATGAGCAGTTCTTC. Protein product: CASSLSGGFYNEQFF. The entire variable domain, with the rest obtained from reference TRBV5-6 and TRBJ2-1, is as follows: DAGVTQSPTHLIKTRGQQVTLRCSPKSGHDTVSWYQQALGQGPQFIFQYYEEEERQRGNFPDRFSGHQFPNYSSELNVNALLLGDSALYLCASSLSGGFYNEQFFGPGTRLTVL.

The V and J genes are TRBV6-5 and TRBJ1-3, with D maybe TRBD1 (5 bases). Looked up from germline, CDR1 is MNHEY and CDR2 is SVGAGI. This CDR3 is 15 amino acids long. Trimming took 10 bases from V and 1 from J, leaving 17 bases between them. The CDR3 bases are TGTGCCACCAGACCCCAGGGTCAGTCTGGAAACACCATATATTTT. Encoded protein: CATRPQGQSGNTIYF.

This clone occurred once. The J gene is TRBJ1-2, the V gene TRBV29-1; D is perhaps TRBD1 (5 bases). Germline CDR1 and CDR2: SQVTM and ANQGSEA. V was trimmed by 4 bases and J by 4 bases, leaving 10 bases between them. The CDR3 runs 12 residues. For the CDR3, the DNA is TGCAGCGTTGCCACAGGCCTCTATGGCTACACCTTC. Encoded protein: CSVATGLYGYTF.

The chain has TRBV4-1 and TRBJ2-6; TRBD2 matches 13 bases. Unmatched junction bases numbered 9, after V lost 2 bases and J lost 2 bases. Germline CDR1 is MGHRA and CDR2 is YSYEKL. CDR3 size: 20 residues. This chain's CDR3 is CASSQLPGLAGEAGANVLTF. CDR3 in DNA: TGCGCCAGCAGCCAACTCCCAGGACTAGCGGGAGAGGCTGGGGCCAACGTCCTGACTTTC.

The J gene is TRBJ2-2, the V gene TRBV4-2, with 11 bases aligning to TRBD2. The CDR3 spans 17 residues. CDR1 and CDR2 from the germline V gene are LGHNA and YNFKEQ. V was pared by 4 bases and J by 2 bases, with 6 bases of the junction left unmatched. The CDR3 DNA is TGTGCCAGCAGCCCACAAACTAGCGGGAGCAACACCGGGGAGCTGTTTTTT. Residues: CASSPQTSGSNTGELFF.

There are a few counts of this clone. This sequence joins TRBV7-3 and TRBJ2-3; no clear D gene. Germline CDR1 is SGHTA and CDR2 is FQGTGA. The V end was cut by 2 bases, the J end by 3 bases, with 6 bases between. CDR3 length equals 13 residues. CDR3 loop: CASSLFRTDTQYF. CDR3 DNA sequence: TGTGCCAGCAGCTTATTCAGAACAGATACGCAGTATTTT.

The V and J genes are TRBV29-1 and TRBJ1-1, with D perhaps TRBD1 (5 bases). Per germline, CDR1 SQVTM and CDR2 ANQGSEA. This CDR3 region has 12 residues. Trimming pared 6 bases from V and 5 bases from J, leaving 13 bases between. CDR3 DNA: TGCAGCGTCACAAGGACAAATACTGAAGCTTTCTTT. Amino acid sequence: CSVTRTNTEAFF.

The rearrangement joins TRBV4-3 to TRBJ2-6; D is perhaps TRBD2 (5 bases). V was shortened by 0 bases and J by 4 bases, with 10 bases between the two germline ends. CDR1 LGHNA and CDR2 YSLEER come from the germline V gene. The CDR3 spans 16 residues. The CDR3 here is CASSQEGGRGANVLTF. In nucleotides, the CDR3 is TGCGCCAGCAGCCAAGAGGGCGGGCGGGGGGCCAACGTCCTGACTTTC.